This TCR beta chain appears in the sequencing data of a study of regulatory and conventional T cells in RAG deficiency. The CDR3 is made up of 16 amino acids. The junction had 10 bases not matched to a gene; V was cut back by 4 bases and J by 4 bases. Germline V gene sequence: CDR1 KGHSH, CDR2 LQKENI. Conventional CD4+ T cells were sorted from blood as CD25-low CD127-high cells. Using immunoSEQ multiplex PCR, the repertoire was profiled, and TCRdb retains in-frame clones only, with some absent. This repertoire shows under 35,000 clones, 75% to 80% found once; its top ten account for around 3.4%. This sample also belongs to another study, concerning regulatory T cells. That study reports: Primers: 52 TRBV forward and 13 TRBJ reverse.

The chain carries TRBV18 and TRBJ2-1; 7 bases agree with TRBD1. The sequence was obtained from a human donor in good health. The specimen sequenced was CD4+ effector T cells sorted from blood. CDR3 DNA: TGTGCCAGCTCACTAATACGGACAGGCAATTACAATGAGCAGTTCTTC. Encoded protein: CASSLIRTGNYNEQFF.